This T cell receptor (beta chain) was captured by sequencing in a study of blood T cell repertoires in COVID-19. About the study: In each case, the material was cDNA or gDNA derived from T cells, B-cell-depleted T cells, or PBMCs.

Using immunoSEQ multiplex PCR, the repertoire was profiled, and TCRdb retains in-frame clones only, with some absent. The sample lists about 220,000 clones, more than 65% occurring once. Trimming took 2 bases from V and 7 from J; bases not matched to a gene: 14. Germline CDR1 reads KGHSH; CDR2 reads LQKENI. This CDR3 has 16 residues. This clonotype was sampled from a woman in her fifties or sixties with acute or convalescent COVID-19. Source material: peripheral blood. The chain couples TRBV18 to TRBJ2-7, with TRBD1 matching over 7 bases. The CDR3 here is CASSPTRDSLRGEQYF. CDR3 DNA: TGTGCCAGCTCACCAACACGGGACAGTCTCCGAGGTGAGCAGTACTTC.